The entry that follows covers one T cell receptor (beta chain) sequence. The sample originates from a study of blood T cell repertoires in COVID-19. The method was immunoSEQ multiplex PCR; TCRdb's version includes in-frame clones alone and lacks a portion of them. Of roughly 180,000 clones listed, around 88% were seen once; the top ten hold under 9.5%. Sequencing was done on a sample of PBMCs or T cells enriched from blood (not recorded which). The source is a woman in her thirties who had recovered from COVID-19.

The CDR3 loop reads CASGGYTF. DNA for the CDR3: TGTGCCAGCGGCGGCTACACCTTC. The J gene is TRBJ1-2, the V gene TRBV28; D is unclear. Trimming took 8 bases from V and 8 from J, leaving 3 bases between them. This CDR3 comprises 8 residues. Germline CDR1 MDHEN, CDR2 SYDVKM.